The sequence of this T cell receptor (beta chain) was determined in a study of T cell repertoires in ileal Crohn's disease. The CDR3 is 15 residues long. The V gene lost 8 bases and the J gene lost 1 base, with 16 bases spanning the gap. Germline V gene sequence: CDR1 SGHTS, CDR2 YDEGEE. This clone appeared once. Its antigen is still unknown. Assay used: immunoSEQ multiplex PCR; TCRdb lists only in-frame clones, some missing. This table has 8,500 to 14,000 clones, 65% to 80% appearing once. General observations from the study: Active smokers at surgery had more clonal expansions than non-smokers.

The chain carries TRBV5-8 and TRBJ1-5; D call uncertain. The sample consisted of ileal tissue. The TCR originated in an adult with Crohn's disease. The CDR3 loop is CARGLRRGSNQPQHF. In DNA, the CDR3 is TGTGCCAGGGGTCTCAGGCGTGGAAGCAATCAGCCCCAGCATTTT.